Each of the 24 T cell receptor beta chains below was sequenced from the same sample in a study of regulatory T cells in long-lasting Graves disease. Time point given: persistent/refractory GD, antithyroid drugs over 5 years with positive TRAb. The authors made the TCR library using RNA they extracted from PBMCs. Both iRepertoire HTBI primers and Arm-PCR of CDR3 regions were used to build the TCR beta libraries. TCRdb re-called the multiplex PCR reads with MiXCR, one entry per CDR3 protein. The sample has about 460,000 distinct CDR3 sequences, about 20% seen once. The sample was peripheral blood mononuclear cells (PBMCs), taken when the disease was refractory, from a patient treated with antithyroid drugs. The origin of the receptors is a female donor with Graves disease.

This clonotype was seen many times. The chain couples TRBV7-3 to TRBJ2-3, with a tentative D call TRBD2 (6 bases). Per the germline V gene, CDR1 is SGHTA and CDR2 is FQGTGA. Trimming removed 5 bases from V and 6 bases from J, with 9 bases in between. The CDR3 totals 12 residues. The CDR3 nucleotides read TGTGCCAGCAGCCCCGGAGGGGATACGCAGTATTTT. As protein: CASSPGGDTQYF.

This clonotype was picked up a small number of times. V and J are TRBV7-2 and TRBJ1-2; TRBD1 might be the D (5 bases). Germline V gene data show CDR1 as SGHTA and CDR2 as FQGNSA. The length of the CDR3 is 13 residues. V lost 4 bases and J lost 9, with 15 bases in between. CDR3 amino acids: CASSSEPGRRYTF. CDR3 DNA sequence: TGTGCCAGCAGCTCAGAGCCGGGACGTCGCTACACCTTC.

The chain couples TRBV4-3 to TRBJ2-1, with TRBD2 matching 13 bases. This CDR3 spans 17 amino acids. Trimming cost V 0 bases and J 8 bases; bases outside gene matches: 7. Per the germline V gene, CDR1 is LGHNA and CDR2 is YSLEER. In DNA form, the CDR3 reads TGCGCCAGCAGCCAAGATACAGGGACTAGCGGGGCTGATGAGCAGTTCTTC. As protein: CASSQDTGTSGADEQFF.

There are a few counts of this clonotype. This rearrangement joins TRBV7-8 to TRBJ1-5; D gene uncertain. The length of the CDR3 is 15 residues. Per the germline V gene, CDR1 is SGHVS and CDR2 is FQNEAQ. V was clipped by 5 bases and J by 0 bases, with 11 bases between them. The CDR3 DNA follows: TGTGCCAGCAGCCCCGACATTTCTAGCAATCAGCCCCAGCATTTT. Its translation is CASSPDISSNQPQHF.

About this clonotype itself: This sequence may be a read error, since a much larger clone differs from it by one base. The J gene is TRBJ1-1, the V gene TRBV12-3 or TRBV12-4; unclear D gene. This CDR3 has 13 residues. V was shortened by 7 bases and J by 1 base, with 10 bases between the two germline ends. The CDR3 DNA follows: TGTGCCAGCAAGGAACTGACGAACACTGAAGCTTTCTTT. Its protein is CASKELTNTEAFF.

Ten or more counts support this clonotype. DNA for the CDR3: TGTGCCAGCAGTTTGGACTTGAGCTCCTATAATTCACCCCTCCACTTT. Translation: CASSLDLSSYNSPLHF. V usage is TRBV28 and J usage is TRBJ1-6, with no clear D. The CDR3 is 16 residues long. V was cut by 3 bases and J by 0 bases, with 9 bases left in between. Per germline, CDR1 MDHEN and CDR2 SYDVKM.

The chain employs TRBV19 and TRBJ2-7; D might be TRBD2 (5 bases). CDR1 and CDR2 from the germline V gene are LNHDA and SQIVND (reference sequence). Trimming removed 0 bases at V and 5 bases at J, with 17 bases between. This CDR3 contains 16 residues. The CDR3: CASSIDLFRGIDEQYF. CDR3 in DNA: TGTGCCAGTAGTATAGATCTATTTCGGGGTATCGACGAGCAGTACTTC.

The gene calls are TRBV2 and TRBJ2-3; D not resolved. The germline V gene has CDR1 SNHLY and CDR2 FYNNEI. Trimming took off 6 bases at V and 4 bases at J, with 11 bases between the two ends. The CDR3 is 13 amino acids. The CDR3 is CASSTGWADTQYF. The DNA for the CDR3 is TGTGCCAGCAGCACCGGATGGGCAGATACGCAGTATTTT.

The chain uses TRBV28 and TRBJ2-2, with 8 nucleotides matching TRBD1. Per germline, CDR1 MDHEN and CDR2 SYDVKM. There are 14 residues in the CDR3. With 10 bases clipped from V and 6 bases from J, the junction kept 10 bases outside the gene matches. The CDR3 region is CATLRTGSAGELFF. The CDR3 DNA reads TGTGCCACTCTTCGGACAGGGTCGGCCGGGGAGCTGTTTTTT.

This clonotype occurred a few times. V and J are TRBV24-1 and TRBJ2-5; D gene unclear. The germline CDR1 and CDR2 sequences are KGHDR and SFDVKD. The CDR3 sequence is 14 residues long. V shed 3 bases and J shed 1 base, with 8 bases lying between them. The CDR3 region has the DNA TGTGCCACCAGTGATGTCGGCTCCCAAGAGACCCAGTACTTC. It yields the protein CATSDVGSQETQYF.

Ten or more counts support this clonotype. The J gene is TRBJ1-2, the V gene TRBV6-5; D is undetermined. In germline, CDR1 is MNHEY, CDR2 SVGAGI. V was trimmed by 4 bases and J by 4 bases, leaving 16 bases between them. This CDR3 is 15 amino acids long. This chain's CDR3 is CASSLNSGIPYGYTF. The CDR3 DNA reads TGTGCCAGCAGTTTGAACAGCGGGATCCCCTATGGCTACACCTTC.

This clonotype occurred once. Since a much larger clone is just one base distant, this may be a read error. This chain links TRBV6-1 with TRBJ1-1; unclear D gene. Germline V gives CDR1 MNHNS, CDR2 SASEGT. The CDR3 sequence is 12 residues long. The CDR3 protein is CASSIPNTETFF. The CDR3 DNA is TGTGCCAGCAGCATACCCAACACTGAAACTTTCTTT.

This clonotype came up many times. The V call is TRBV28, the J call TRBJ1-1; a weak D match, TRBD1 (6 bases). Germline V lookup: CDR1 MDHEN, CDR2 SYDVKM. The CDR3 spans 15 residues. The V end lost 6 bases, the J end lost 3 bases, and 17 bases lay between the germline ends. The CDR3 nucleotides are TGTGCCAGCAGCTCCCCGGGGGGGGCGTACACTGAAGCTTTCTTT. The encoded protein is CASSSPGGAYTEAFF.

On this clonotype: This may be a read error: a much more frequent sequence differs by one nucleotide. V and J are TRBV6-2 or TRBV6-3 and TRBJ1-5; D is unresolved. The CDR3 has 17 residues. Germline-derived CDR1 and CDR2 are MNHEY and SVGEGT. The CDR3 DNA sequence: TGTGCCAGCAGTTGGGGAATACGGTCGGGGAGCAATCAGCCCCTGCATTTT. Protein product: CASSWGIRSGSNQPLHF.

This clonotype was counted ten times or more. The chain recombines TRBV6-5 with TRBJ1-1; D unclear. Germline V gene data show CDR1 as MNHEY and CDR2 as SVGAGI. CDR3 size: 16 residues. Trimming left V 2 bases short and J 1 base short, with 14 bases between. This CDR3 reads CASSYRLPYQNTEAFF. CDR3 bases: TGTGCCAGCAGTTACCGACTTCCGTACCAGAACACTGAAGCTTTCTTT.

The CDR3 nucleotides are TGTGCCAGCAGCTGGGACTATGAATCCGGGGAGCTGTTTTTT. This translates into CASSWDYESGELFF. The chain uses TRBV7-2 and TRBJ2-2, with TRBD2 identical over 7 bases. The V gene end was trimmed by 4 bases and the J gene end by 6 bases; junction bases not matched to a gene: 5. CDR3 size: 14 residues. Per germline, CDR1 SGHTA and CDR2 FQGNSA.

This clonotype has more than one count but fewer than ten. The chain is built from TRBV7-2 and TRBJ2-7, with 8 nucleotides matching TRBD2. The CDR3 sequence is 14 residues long. Germline V gene sequence: CDR1 SGHTA, CDR2 FQGNSA. J was trimmed by 9 bases and V by 2 bases; bases with no gene match: 9. The CDR3 DNA reads as TGTGCCAGCAGCTTAAAGCTAGCGGGTGAGGGGCAGTACTTC. It is translated as CASSLKLAGEGQYF. Drawing the rest from reference TRBV7-2 and TRBJ2-7, the complete variable domain is GAGVSQSPSNKVTEKGKDVELRCDPISGHTALYWYRQSLGQGLEFLIYFQGNSAPDKSGLPSDRFSAERTGGSVSTLTIQRTQQEDSAVYLCASSLKLAGEGQYFGPGTRLTVT.

The rearrangement uses TRBV20-1 and TRBJ2-1; 8 positions match TRBD2. The CDR3 length is 17 residues. Trimming cost V 6 bases and J 4 bases; bases outside gene matches: 17. Germline CDR1 is DFQATT and CDR2 is SNEGSKA (reference sequence). The chain's CDR3 is CSAPHPGLREVYNEQFF. In DNA form, the CDR3 reads TGCAGTGCCCCCCATCCCGGTTTGCGGGAGGTATACAATGAGCAGTTCTTC.

The J gene is TRBJ1-2, the V gene TRBV2; 10 positions match TRBD1. Trimming at V came to 5 bases and at J to 4 bases, leaving 4 bases not matched to a gene. CDR3 length: 14 residues. Germline CDR1 and CDR2: SNHLY and FYNNEI. The CDR3 reads CASSMTGGSYGYTF. The CDR3 DNA follows: TGTGCCAGCAGTATGACAGGGGGCAGCTATGGCTACACCTTC.

This clonotype appeared a few times. The chain carries TRBV7-9 and TRBJ1-5; 9 bases agree with TRBD1. V lost 6 bases to trimming and J lost 7 bases; unmatched junction nucleotides: 10. There are 15 residues in the CDR3. Germline V lookup: CDR1 SEHNR, CDR2 FQNEAQ (reference sequence). As DNA, the CDR3 is TGTGCCAGCAGTTCCGGGACAGGGAGCTGGCAGCCCCAGCATTTT. Amino acids: CASSSGTGSWQPQHF.

The rearrangement uses TRBV7-3 and TRBJ2-2; weak D call: TRBD2 (5 bases). This CDR3 region has 17 residues. Germline CDR1 reads SGHTA; CDR2 reads FQGTGA. Trimming pared 2 bases from V and 2 bases from J, leaving 15 bases between. The CDR3 sequence is CASSLSAGLANTGELFF. CDR3 DNA: TGTGCCAGCAGCTTATCCGCGGGCCTTGCCAACACCGGGGAGCTGTTTTTT.

This clonotype appeared a few times. The chain carries TRBV3-1 and TRBJ2-5; D call uncertain. V was cut by 0 bases and J by 5 bases, with 7 bases left in between. This CDR3 spans 13 amino acids. Germline-derived CDR1 and CDR2 are LGHDT and YNNKEL (reference sequence). DNA of the CDR3: TGTGCCAGCAGCCAAGATCTATTTGAGACCCAGTACTTC. Translated, it gives CASSQDLFETQYF.

This clonotype was recorded at least ten times. V is TRBV6-1 and J is TRBJ1-1; D gene ambiguous. CDR1 is MNHNS and CDR2 is SASEGT in the germline V gene. Trimming cost V 11 bases and J 6 bases, with 13 bases left between them. The CDR3 covers 11 residues. In DNA, the CDR3 is TGTGCCGCGACCTATGGCGCTGAAGCTTTCTTT. It specifies CAATYGAEAFF.

This clonotype was picked up many times. The chain is built from TRBV2 and TRBJ1-2; D gene ambiguous. The germline gives CDR1 SNHLY, CDR2 FYNNEI. CDR3 length: 13 residues. V shed 5 bases and J shed 7 bases, with 14 bases lying between them. CDR3 sequence: CASSPFSLGGYTF. The CDR3 coding sequence is TGTGCCAGCAGTCCCTTCAGCCTAGGTGGCTACACCTTC.